What follows are 18 T cell receptor beta chains derived from one specimen sequenced in a study of glioma-infiltrating T cells after dendritic cell vaccination. Profiling relied on immunoSEQ multiplex PCR, and the TCRdb table lists in-frame clones only, not all of them. The repertoire holds about 110,000 clones, with around 89% as singletons. Time point in this sample: after dendritic cell vaccination, including at tumor progression/relapse. Sequenced material: blood, taken after dendritic cell vaccination. The receptors shown here come from a human donor with glioblastoma.

The chain has TRBV19 and TRBJ2-4; a weak D match, TRBD1 (6 bases). CDR3 length: 15 amino acids. Germline loops: CDR1 LNHDA, CDR2 SQIVND (reference sequence). Deletions cut 5 bases from V and 0 bases from J, with 11 bases between. DNA of the CDR3: TGTGCCAGTAGTGACAGGCCCCGAGCCAAAAACATTCAGTACTTC. Translating gives CASSDRPRAKNIQYF.

This clone was recorded once. The chain is built from TRBV5-1 and TRBJ1-4; the match to TRBD1 covers 8 bases. The CDR3 totals 16 residues. Germline loops: CDR1 SGHRS, CDR2 YFSETQ. J lost 7 bases, V lost 0 bases, and 8 bases had no gene match. CDR3 DNA: TGCGCCAGCAGCTTGGAGACAGGGGTAAGGAGTGAAAAACTGTTTTTT. Encoded protein: CASSLETGVRSEKLFF.

The chain joins TRBV5-1 to TRBJ2-2; 7 bases agree with TRBD1. Germline values: CDR1 SGHRS, CDR2 YFSETQ. The CDR3 totals 15 residues. V trimming: 6 bases; J trimming: 2 bases; junction bases outside the gene matches: 7. CDR3 sequence reads: CASTGQTGNTGELFF. CDR3 sequence (DNA): TGCGCCAGCACGGGACAGACCGGAAACACCGGGGAGCTGTTTTTT.

The chain recombines TRBV16 with TRBJ2-3, with 7 bases aligning to TRBD2. The CDR3 spans 17 residues. Germline CDR1 reads KGHSY; CDR2 reads FQNENV. With 4 bases clipped from V and 4 bases from J, the junction kept 14 bases outside the gene matches. The chain's CDR3 is CASSPTPGRGDADTQYF. CDR3 sequence (DNA): TGTGCCAGCAGCCCAACCCCAGGACGGGGGGATGCAGATACGCAGTATTTT.

This clone was seen only once. The rearrangement joins TRBV12-5 to TRBJ1-1; 9 nucleotides align to TRBD1. The V segment lost 5 bases and the J segment 0 bases; nucleotides outside the gene matches: 4. The CDR3 is 15 residues long. The V gene's germline CDR1 is LGHNT and CDR2 FRNRAP. CDR3 loop: CASGADRGMNTEAFF. The DNA for the CDR3 is TGTGCTAGTGGTGCGGACAGGGGAATGAACACTGAAGCTTTCTTT.

The chain employs TRBV6-1 and TRBJ1-4; D uncertain. Trimming left V 4 bases short and J 0 bases short, with 6 bases between. Germline V CDR1 and CDR2: MNHNS, SASEGT. The CDR3 is 14 residues long. The CDR3 sequence: CASSGSPTNEKLFF. In nucleotides, the CDR3 is TGTGCCAGCAGTGGTAGCCCAACTAATGAAAAACTGTTTTTT.

The chain has TRBV6-5 and TRBJ1-2, with 11 bases that match TRBD1. The CDR3 has 15 amino acids. Trimming cost V 0 bases and J 6 bases; bases outside gene matches: 3. Germline V CDR1 and CDR2: MNHEY, SVGAGI. This CDR3 reads CASSYSRDRGDGYTF. DNA for the CDR3: TGTGCCAGCAGTTACTCGAGGGACAGGGGGGATGGCTACACCTTC.

The rearrangement links TRBV6-5 to TRBJ1-1; TRBD1 matches at 7 bases. V was clipped by 10 bases and J by 6 bases; unmatched bases: 8. CDR3 length: 12 residues. The germline CDR1 and CDR2 sequences are MNHEY and SVGAGI. CDR3 loop: CATRQGRAEAFF. The CDR3 coding sequence is TGTGCCACCCGACAGGGAAGGGCTGAAGCTTTCTTT.

This chain connects TRBV7-3 to TRBJ2-3; TRBD2 matches at 13 bases. The CDR3 runs 16 residues. Per the germline V gene, CDR1 is SGHTA and CDR2 is FQGTGA. Trimming cost V 4 bases and J 3 bases; bases outside gene matches: 4. CDR3 coding DNA: TGTGCCAGCAGCTCCGGACTAGCGGGAGCGACAGATACGCAGTATTTT. Its protein is CASSSGLAGATDTQYF.

V gene TRBV19 combines with J gene TRBJ1-5; no definite D call. The CDR3 consists of 14 residues. Germline-derived CDR1 and CDR2 are LNHDA and SQIVND (reference sequence). Trimming cost V 2 bases and J 4 bases, with 9 bases left between them. Written as DNA, the CDR3 is TGTGCCAGTAGTATATTAACCAGTAATCAGCCCCAGCATTTT. It encodes CASSILTSNQPQHF.

Here the CDR3 DNA reads TGTGCCAGCAGCTCCAGGGGTCGGTACGAGCAGTACTTC. This encodes CASSSRGRYEQYF. The chain has TRBV4-2 and TRBJ2-7; TRBD1 might be the D (6 bases). Deletions cut 5 bases from V and 4 bases from J, with 12 bases between. CDR3 length equals 13 residues. Per the germline V gene, CDR1 is LGHNA and CDR2 is YNFKEQ.

This clone has just one count. At the DNA level, this CDR3 is encoded by other sequences in the same sample as well. The chain is built from TRBV30 and TRBJ1-5; D call uncertain. V lost 0 bases, J lost 2 bases, and 5 bases lay in between. The CDR3 contains 13 residues. Germline values: CDR1 GTSNPN, CDR2 SVGIG (reference sequence). CDR3 in amino acids: CAWSVRGNQPQHF. The CDR3 region has the DNA TGTGCCTGGAGTGTACGGGGCAATCAGCCCCAGCATTTT.

The CDR3 sequence: CASSLGGRHTEAFF. CDR3 coding DNA: TGTGCCAGCAGCTTAGGGGGGCGTCACACTGAAGCTTTCTTT. This sequence joins TRBV11-1 and TRBJ1-1; D perhaps matches TRBD1 (6 bases). The V gene lost 1 base and the J gene lost 3 bases, with 9 bases spanning the gap. CDR3 length: 14 amino acids. CDR1 SGHAT and CDR2 FQDESV come from the germline V gene (reference sequence).

Only one count was recorded for this clone. The chain couples TRBV4-1 to TRBJ1-4, with 9 bases identical to TRBD1. With V trimmed by 5 bases and J by 8 bases, 6 bases remained unmatched. The CDR3 runs 14 residues. Per the germline V gene, CDR1 is MGHRA and CDR2 is YSYEKL. CDR3 nucleotides: TGCGCCAGCAGCTCGGGACAGGGAGGAGAAAAACTGTTTTTT. Amino acid sequence: CASSSGQGGEKLFF.

This chain's CDR3 is CASSGTSGGYNEQFF. In nucleotides, the CDR3 is TGCGCCAGCAGCGGTACTAGCGGGGGGTACAATGAGCAGTTCTTC. V and J are TRBV5-1 and TRBJ2-1, with 12 bases aligning to TRBD2. The germline gives CDR1 SGHRS, CDR2 YFSETQ. V lost 4 bases and J lost 4; bases outside the gene matches: 3. The CDR3 is 15 residues long. The entire variable domain, with the rest obtained from reference TRBV5-1 and TRBJ2-1, is as follows: KAGVTQTPRYLIKTRGQQVTLSCSPISGHRSVSWYQQTPGQGLQFLFEYFSETQRNKGNFPGRFSGRQFSNSRSEMNVSTLELGDSALYLCASSGTSGGYNEQFFGPGTRLTVL.

This clone was detected only once. This sequence joins TRBV5-1 and TRBJ2-5, with a weak D call TRBD2 (6 bases). This CDR3 comprises 15 residues. The germline V gene has CDR1 SGHRS and CDR2 YFSETQ. Trimming cost V 4 bases and J 2 bases, with 15 bases left between them. CDR3 residues: CASSPGGILQETQYF. The CDR3 nucleotides read TGCGCCAGCAGCCCAGGAGGGATCTTACAAGAGACCCAGTACTTC. Looking up the rest from reference TRBV5-1 and TRBJ2-5 gives the full variable domain: KAGVTQTPRYLIKTRGQQVTLSCSPISGHRSVSWYQQTPGQGLQFLFEYFSETQRNKGNFPGRFSGRQFSNSRSEMNVSTLELGDSALYLCASSPGGILQETQYFGPGTRLLVL.

The chain links TRBV7-9 to TRBJ2-7; tentative D call: TRBD1 (5 bases). This CDR3 spans 13 amino acids. V was clipped by 1 base and J by 3 bases, with 7 bases between them. CDR1 and CDR2 (germline): SEHNR, FQNEAQ (reference sequence). CDR3 sequence reads: CASSLVTGYEQYF. The CDR3 DNA follows: TGTGCCAGCAGCTTAGTTACAGGCTACGAGCAGTACTTC.

The chain links TRBV6-1 to TRBJ1-1, with TRBD1 as a possible D gene (6 bases). Per the germline V gene, CDR1 is MNHNS and CDR2 is SASEGT. The V gene lost 3 bases and the J gene lost 4 bases, with 12 bases spanning the gap. The CDR3 runs to 14 residues. For the CDR3, the DNA is TGTGCCAGCAGTGATCTTCTAGGGGGCACTGAAGCTTTCTTT. Encoded protein: CASSDLLGGTEAFF.